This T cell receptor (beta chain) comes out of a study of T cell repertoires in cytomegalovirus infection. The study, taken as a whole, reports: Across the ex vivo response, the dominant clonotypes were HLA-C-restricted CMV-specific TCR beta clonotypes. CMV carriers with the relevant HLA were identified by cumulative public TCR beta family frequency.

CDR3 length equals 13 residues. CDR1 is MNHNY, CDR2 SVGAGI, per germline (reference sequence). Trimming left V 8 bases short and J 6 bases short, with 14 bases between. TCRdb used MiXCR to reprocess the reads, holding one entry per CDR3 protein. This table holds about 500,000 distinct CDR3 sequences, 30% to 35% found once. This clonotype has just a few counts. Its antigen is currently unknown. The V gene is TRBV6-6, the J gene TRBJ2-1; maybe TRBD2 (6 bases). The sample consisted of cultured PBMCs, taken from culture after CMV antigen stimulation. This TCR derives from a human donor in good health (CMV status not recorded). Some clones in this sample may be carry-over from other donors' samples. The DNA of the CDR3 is TGTGCCAGCGTACGGGAGTATCGCAATGAGCAGTTCTTC. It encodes CASVREYRNEQFF.